This TCR beta chain was retrieved from a study of regulatory T cells in long-lasting Graves disease. Notes on the study in general: The study found TRBV28, TRBJ1-2 and TRBJ2-5 favored in persistent disease.

V shed 3 bases and J shed 0 bases, with 15 bases lying between them. This CDR3 contains 16 residues. Germline values: CDR1 DFQATT, CDR2 SNEGSKA (reference sequence). As to time point: newly diagnosed GD, antithyroid drugs for less than 3 months. Making the TCR library involved RNA that had been extracted from PBMCs. In building TCR beta libraries, iRepertoire HTBI primers were used together with Arm-PCR of CDR3 regions. Authors' analysis steps: Identification of gene segments yielded 60 or so TRBV and roughly 15 TRBJ across samples. TCRdb used MiXCR to reprocess the multiplex PCR reads, holding one entry per CDR3 protein. These V and J calls are TCRdb output, not the study's own analysis. This sample has around 250,000 distinct CDR3 sequences; around 20% occur once, and the top ten carry 14%. This clonotype was seen ten or more times. Its specificity is not known.

The sample was peripheral blood mononuclear cells (PBMCs), taken at new diagnosis, from a patient treated with antithyroid drugs. This clonotype was obtained from a female donor with Graves disease. This chain links TRBV20-1 with TRBJ1-5; D perhaps matches TRBD1 (6 bases). CDR3 sequence (DNA): TGCAGTGCTAGGGACAGCAAAGCTTATAGCAATCAGCCCCAGCATTTT. Its translation is CSARDSKAYSNQPQHF.